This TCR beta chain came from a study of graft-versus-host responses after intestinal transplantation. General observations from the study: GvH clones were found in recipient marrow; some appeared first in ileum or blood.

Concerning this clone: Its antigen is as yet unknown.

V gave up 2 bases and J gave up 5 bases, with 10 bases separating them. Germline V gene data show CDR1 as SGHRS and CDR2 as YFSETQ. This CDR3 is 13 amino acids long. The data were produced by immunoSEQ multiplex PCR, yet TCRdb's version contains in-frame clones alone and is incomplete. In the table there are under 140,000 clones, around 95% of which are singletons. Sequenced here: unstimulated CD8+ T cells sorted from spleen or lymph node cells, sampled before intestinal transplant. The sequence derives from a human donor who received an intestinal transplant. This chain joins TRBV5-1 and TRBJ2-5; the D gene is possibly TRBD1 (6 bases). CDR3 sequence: CASSLQGRETQYF. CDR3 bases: TGCGCCAGCAGCTTACAGGGTAGGGAGACCCAGTACTTC.